This TCR beta chain was sequenced during a study of human T cells and chemical hapten exposure. Time point reported: patch test 3, about 24 weeks after DPC sensitization. Noted treatment: therapeutic diphenylcyclopropenone sensitization with weekly scalp DPC. TCRdb re-called the RACE reads through MiXCR, storing one row per CDR3 protein. The sample comprises roughly 200,000 distinct CDR3 sequences, approximately 26% of which are singletons, and 2% to 2.5% rests with the top ten. The specimen was whole blood, collected in connection with sensitization to the hapten diphenylcyclopropenone (DPC). The sequence was obtained from a woman aged 40-49 years with alopecia areata. Some clones in this sample may be carry-over from other donors' samples.

For the CDR3, the DNA is TGCGCCAGCAATCCAGCGGGAGTAACAGATACGCAGTATTTT. Residues: CASNPAGVTDTQYF. V is TRBV10-2 and J is TRBJ2-3, with TRBD2 identical over 8 bases. The V segment lost 7 bases and the J segment 3 bases; nucleotides outside the gene matches: 6. The CDR3 is 14 amino acids. Germline V gene sequence: CDR1 WSHSY, CDR2 SAAADI.